Listed below are T cell receptor beta chains from one sample, sequenced in a study of shared clonotypes between healthy human individuals. Sequenced by immunoSEQ multiplex PCR; TCRdb stores in-frame clones only, minus some. This table has 2 million to 3 million clones, 93% appearing once. The specimen was naive CD4+ T cells from PBMCs. The source of these receptors is a man between 18 and 35 years old in good health. Some clones in this sample may be carry-over from other donors' samples. CDR3s include the opening cysteine and the closing phenylalanine or tryptophan. The D gene is left open where the match is weak. For some rows the clone size is stated as once, few or many, or as a class when expanded; others skip it.

j_gene,d_gene,abundance,v_gene,CDR3aa,CDR3nt
TRBJ1-1,NA,NA,TRBV11-2,CASSSAYGGLTEAFF,TGTGCCAGCAGCTCGGCTTACGGGGGGCTCACTGAAGCTTTCTTT
TRBJ1-1,NA,NA,TRBV5-8,CASSRGLDTEAFF,TGTGCCAGCAGCCGGGGGTTGGACACTGAAGCTTTCTTT
TRBJ1-6,TRBD1,NA,TRBV18,CASTDRADSPLHF,TGTGCCAGCACGGACAGGGCGGATTCACCCCTCCACTTT
TRBJ2-2,NA,NA,TRBV7-3,CASSLGYTGELFF,TGTGCCAGCAGCTTGGGCTACACCGGGGAGCTGTTTTTT
TRBJ1-1,NA,NA,TRBV20-1,CSARGETEAFF,TGCAGTGCTAGAGGGGAGACTGAAGCTTTCTTT
TRBJ1-1,TRBD1,NA,TRBV5-1,CASSPAGGLNTEAFF,TGCGCCAGCAGCCCGGCAGGGGGACTGAACACTGAAGCTTTCTTT
TRBJ2-3,TRBD2,NA,TRBV5-1,CASRYSGSTDTQYF,TGCGCCAGCAGATATAGCGGGAGTACAGATACGCAGTATTTT
TRBJ2-7,NA,NA,TRBV6-6,CASSYDSANYEQYF,TGTGCCAGCAGTTACGACAGTGCAAACTACGAGCAGTACTTC
TRBJ2-1,TRBD1,NA,TRBV9,CASSVDRGSYNEQFF,TGTGCCAGCAGCGTAGACAGGGGCTCCTACAATGAGCAGTTCTTC
TRBJ1-5,NA,NA,TRBV27,CASSAYSRGSNQPQHF,TGTGCCAGCAGTGCTTACTCGAGGGGAAGCAATCAGCCCCAGCATTTT
TRBJ2-3,TRBD1,NA,TRBV12-5,CASGRTGSTDTQYF,TGTGCTAGTGGTCGGACAGGGAGCACAGATACGCAGTATTTT
TRBJ1-5,NA,NA,TRBV28,CASSSPGERDSNQPQHF,TGTGCCAGCAGTTCCCCGGGGGAACGTGATAGCAATCAGCCCCAGCATTTT
TRBJ2-5,TRBD1,NA,TRBV5-4,CASSLGQQETQYF,TGTGCCAGCAGTCTGGGACAGCAAGAGACCCAGTACTTC
TRBJ2-5,TRBD1,NA,TRBV5-1,CASSPTIGQGSQETQYF,TGCGCCAGCAGCCCAACGATTGGACAGGGCTCCCAAGAGACCCAGTACTTC
TRBJ2-7,TRBD1,NA,TRBV5-1,CASSLNTGASYEQYF,TGCGCCAGCAGCTTGAATACAGGGGCCTCCTACGAGCAGTACTTC
TRBJ1-4,NA,NA,TRBV6-5,CASRYNEKLFF,TGTGCCAGCCGATATAATGAAAAACTGTTTTTT
TRBJ2-5,NA,NA,TRBV7-9,CASSLSGGVGETQYF,TGTGCCAGCAGCTTGAGTGGGGGAGTGGGAGAGACCCAGTACTTC
TRBJ2-5,NA,once,TRBV5-1,CASSPGPNQETQYF,TGCGCCAGCAGCCCGGGCCCCAACCAAGAGACCCAGTACTTC
TRBJ2-3,TRBD2,NA,TRBV7-6,CASSFGLADTDTQYF,TGTGCCAGCAGTTTCGGACTAGCAGACACAGATACGCAGTATTTT
TRBJ2-1,TRBD2,NA,TRBV7-7,CASSPTSGSSYNEQFF,TGTGCCAGCAGCCCGACTAGCGGGAGCTCCTACAATGAGCAGTTCTTC
TRBJ1-3,NA,NA,TRBV18,CASSPVGGEDTIYF,TGTGCCAGCTCACCTGTGGGGGGCGAGGACACCATATATTTT
TRBJ2-1,NA,NA,TRBV5-4,CASSFLGTSYNEQFF,TGTGCCAGCAGCTTCCTCGGGACGAGTTACAATGAGCAGTTCTTC
TRBJ2-2,NA,NA,TRBV30,CAWSWWGDTGELFF,TGTGCCTGGAGCTGGTGGGGGGACACCGGGGAGCTGTTTTTT
TRBJ2-7,TRBD1,NA,TRBV28,CASTPYRDRGEQYF,TGTGCCAGCACACCTTATCGGGACAGGGGAGAGCAGTACTTC
TRBJ2-7,TRBD1,NA,TRBV6-1,CASRGQGARYEQYF,TGTGCCAGCAGGGGACAGGGGGCGCGGTACGAGCAGTACTTC
TRBJ1-5,TRBD1,NA,TRBV28,CASSPGQGGTHRPQHF,TGTGCCAGCAGCCCAGGACAGGGGGGGACCCACAGGCCCCAGCATTTT
TRBJ2-7,TRBD2,NA,TRBV7-8,CASSPGTSGNGEQYF,TGTGCCAGCAGCCCCGGGACTAGCGGGAACGGGGAGCAGTACTTC
TRBJ1-1,TRBD1,NA,TRBV28,CASSPGQGVPTEAFF,TGTGCCAGCAGTCCCGGACAGGGGGTTCCCACTGAAGCTTTCTTT
TRBJ1-1,NA,NA,TRBV11-2,CASSLQPNTEAFF,TGTGCCAGCAGCCTACAGCCGAACACTGAAGCTTTCTTT
TRBJ1-4,NA,NA,TRBV7-9,CASSLAGTSEKLFF,TGTGCCAGCAGCTTAGCCGGGACATCGGAAAAACTGTTTTTT
TRBJ2-1,TRBD2,NA,TRBV11-3,CASSPRTSGRPTYNEQFF,TGTGCCAGCAGCCCCCGGACTAGCGGGAGACCCACCTACAATGAGCAGTTCTTC
TRBJ2-3,TRBD2,NA,TRBV7-2,CASSPQTTSGASTDTQYF,TGTGCCAGCAGCCCTCAGACGACTAGCGGGGCTAGCACAGATACGCAGTATTTT
TRBJ2-3,NA,once,TRBV21-1,CASSKKRQGPQGGEQYF,TGTGCCAGCAGCAAGAAGAGACAAGGGCCCCAGGGAGGAGAGCAGTATTTT
TRBJ2-6,TRBD1,NA,TRBV28,CASNGRDRVSGANVLTF,TGTGCCAGCAACGGCCGGGACAGAGTCTCTGGGGCCAACGTCCTGACTTTC
TRBJ2-6,NA,NA,TRBV11-2,CASSLRSWQRSGANVLTF,TGTGCCAGCAGCTTAAGGTCCTGGCAGCGGTCCGGGGCCAACGTCCTGACTTTC
TRBJ2-3,TRBD1,NA,TRBV6-4,CASRPTGLSTDTQYF,TGTGCCAGCAGGCCGACAGGGCTTAGCACAGATACGCAGTATTTT
TRBJ1-1,NA,NA,TRBV7-9,CASSALRTTEAFF,TGTGCCAGCAGCGCCCTCCGGACCACTGAAGCTTTCTTT
TRBJ2-7,TRBD1,NA,TRBV6-1,CASSDGQGAYEQYF,TGTGCCAGCAGTGATGGACAGGGGGCATACGAGCAGTACTTC
TRBJ2-6,TRBD2,NA,TRBV28,CASSWGRGRPSGANVLTF,TGTGCCAGCAGTTGGGGACGCGGGAGGCCCTCTGGGGCCAACGTCCTGACTTTC
TRBJ1-5,NA,NA,TRBV19,CASSINPSNQPQHF,TGTGCCAGTAGTATAAATCCGAGCAATCAGCCCCAGCATTTT
TRBJ1-2,NA,NA,TRBV11-2,CASSLGAFVMFYGYTF,TGTGCCAGCAGCTTAGGTGCCTTTGTAATGTTCTATGGCTACACCTTC
TRBJ2-5,NA,NA,TRBV30,CAWSRIARQETQYF,TGTGCCTGGAGTCGAATAGCGAGACAAGAGACCCAGTACTTC
TRBJ1-2,NA,NA,TRBV19,CAILERVTYGYTF,TGTGCCATCCTGGAGAGGGTCACCTATGGCTACACCTTC
TRBJ2-1,NA,NA,TRBV5-5,CASSLYRDYEQFF,TGTGCCAGCAGCTTATACCGGGACTATGAGCAGTTCTTC
TRBJ2-5,NA,NA,TRBV28,CASSYRETQYF,TGTGCCAGTAGTTACCGAGAGACCCAGTACTTC
TRBJ2-7,NA,NA,TRBV5-1,CASSFEQYF,TGCGCCAGCAGCTTCGAGCAGTACTTC
TRBJ2-3,TRBD2,NA,TRBV10-3,CAISAASGRVGGTDTQYF,TGTGCCATCAGTGCGGCTAGCGGGAGGGTTGGAGGCACAGATACGCAGTATTTT
TRBJ2-2,NA,once,TRBV7-9,CASSYLRTDTGELFF,TGTGCCAGCAGCTACCTAAGGACGGACACCGGGGAGCTGTTTTTT
TRBJ1-5,NA,NA,TRBV11-3,CASSFRDGLNQPQHF,TGTGCCAGCAGCTTCCGGGACGGCCTCAATCAGCCCCAGCATTTT
TRBJ2-5,NA,NA,TRBV7-8,CASSLTVLEETQYF,TGTGCCAGCAGCCTGACGGTCTTGGAGGAGACCCAGTACTTC
TRBJ2-2,NA,NA,TRBV28,CASTGIYTGELFF,TGTGCCAGTACAGGGATATACACCGGGGAGCTGTTTTTT
TRBJ2-5,NA,NA,TRBV28,CASLLTAGAWETQYF,TGTGCCAGCCTCTTAACGGCGGGGGCATGGGAGACCCAGTACTTC
TRBJ2-7,TRBD1,NA,TRBV5-1,CASSLSGQGDGQYF,TGCGCCAGCAGCTTGAGTGGACAGGGGGATGGGCAGTACTTC
TRBJ1-1,NA,NA,TRBV9,CASSVIQNTEAFF,TGTGCCAGCAGCGTGATTCAGAACACTGAAGCTTTCTTT
TRBJ1-2,NA,NA,TRBV7-2,CASSLGPGGYTF,TGTGCCAGCAGCTTAGGGCCGGGTGGCTACACCTTC
TRBJ2-5,NA,NA,TRBV28,CASSLVQETQYF,TGTGCCAGCAGTTTGGTCCAAGAGACCCAGTACTTC
TRBJ2-5,TRBD1,NA,TRBV19,CASSTYWDRGTETQYF,TGTGCCAGTAGTACGTACTGGGACAGGGGTACAGAGACCCAGTACTTC
TRBJ2-1,TRBD2,NA,TRBV4-1,CASSQLAGGYNEQFF,TGCGCCAGCAGCCAACTAGCGGGAGGGTACAATGAGCAGTTCTTC
TRBJ2-2,TRBD2,NA,TRBV4-1,CASSHGLAGTSDGELFF,TGCGCCAGCAGCCACGGACTAGCGGGGACTTCAGACGGGGAGCTGTTTTTT
TRBJ1-5,TRBD1,NA,TRBV2,CASSSQGLGNQPQHF,TGTGCCAGCAGTTCACAGGGGTTAGGGAATCAGCCCCAGCATTTT